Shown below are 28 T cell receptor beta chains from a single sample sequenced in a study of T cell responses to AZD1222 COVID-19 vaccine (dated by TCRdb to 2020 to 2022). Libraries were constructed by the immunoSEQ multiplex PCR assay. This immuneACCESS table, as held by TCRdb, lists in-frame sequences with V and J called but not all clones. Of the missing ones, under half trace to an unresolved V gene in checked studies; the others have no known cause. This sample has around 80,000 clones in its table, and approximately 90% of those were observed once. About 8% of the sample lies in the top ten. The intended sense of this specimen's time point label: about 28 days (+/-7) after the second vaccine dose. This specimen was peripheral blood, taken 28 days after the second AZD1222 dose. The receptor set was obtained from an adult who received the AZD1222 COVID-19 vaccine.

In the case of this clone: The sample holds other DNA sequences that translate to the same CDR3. This CDR3 reads CASSRNNQPQHF. CDR3 DNA: TGTGCCAGCAGCCGAAACAATCAGCCCCAGCATTTT. V usage is TRBV28 and J usage is TRBJ1-5; the D is unclear. V was shortened by 6 bases and J by 3 bases, with 6 bases between the two germline ends. This CDR3 comprises 12 residues. Germline V gene data show CDR1 as MDHEN and CDR2 as SYDVKM.

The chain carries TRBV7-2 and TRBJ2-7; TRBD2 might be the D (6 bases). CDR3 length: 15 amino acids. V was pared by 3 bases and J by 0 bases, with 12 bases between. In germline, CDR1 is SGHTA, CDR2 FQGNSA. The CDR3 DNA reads TGTGCCAGCAGCTTCTCGACTAGTAGCTCCTACGAGCAGTACTTC. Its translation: CASSFSTSSSYEQYF.

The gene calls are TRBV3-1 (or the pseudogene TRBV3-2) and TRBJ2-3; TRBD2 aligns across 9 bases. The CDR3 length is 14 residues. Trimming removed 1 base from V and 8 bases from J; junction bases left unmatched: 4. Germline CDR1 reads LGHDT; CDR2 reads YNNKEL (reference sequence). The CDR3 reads CASSQGGGAGTQYF. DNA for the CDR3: TGTGCCAGCAGCCAAGGCGGGGGGGCAGGTACGCAGTATTTT.

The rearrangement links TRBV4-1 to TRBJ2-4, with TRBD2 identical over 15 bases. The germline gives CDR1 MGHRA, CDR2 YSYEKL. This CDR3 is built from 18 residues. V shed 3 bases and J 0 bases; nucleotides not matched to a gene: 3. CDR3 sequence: CASSQGLAGGLAKNIQYF. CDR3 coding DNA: TGCGCCAGCAGCCAGGGACTAGCGGGAGGACTAGCCAAAAACATTCAGTACTTC.

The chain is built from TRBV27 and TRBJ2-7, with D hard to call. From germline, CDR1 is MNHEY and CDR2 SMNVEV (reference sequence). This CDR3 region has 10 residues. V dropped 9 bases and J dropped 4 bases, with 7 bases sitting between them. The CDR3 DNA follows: TGTGCCAGTGCCGCTTACGAGCAGTACTTC. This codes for CASAAYEQYF.

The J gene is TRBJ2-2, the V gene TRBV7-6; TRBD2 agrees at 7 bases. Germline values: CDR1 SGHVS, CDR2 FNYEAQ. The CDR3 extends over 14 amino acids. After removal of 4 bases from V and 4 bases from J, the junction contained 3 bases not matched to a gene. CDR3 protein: CASSSGLPTGELFF. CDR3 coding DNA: TGTGCCAGCAGCTCGGGACTACCCACCGGGGAGCTGTTTTTT.

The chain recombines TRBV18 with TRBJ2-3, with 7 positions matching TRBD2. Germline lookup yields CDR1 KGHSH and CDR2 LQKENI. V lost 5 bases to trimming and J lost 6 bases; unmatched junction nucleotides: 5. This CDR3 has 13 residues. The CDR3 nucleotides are TGTGCCAGCTCAAGGACTAGTGGGGATACGCAGTATTTT. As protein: CASSRTSGDTQYF.

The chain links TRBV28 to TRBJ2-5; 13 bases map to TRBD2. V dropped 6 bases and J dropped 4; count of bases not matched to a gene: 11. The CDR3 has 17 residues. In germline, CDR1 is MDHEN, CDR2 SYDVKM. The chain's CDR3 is CASSPRTSGRGRETQYF. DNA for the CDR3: TGTGCCAGCAGCCCCCGGACTAGCGGGAGAGGGAGAGAGACCCAGTACTTC.

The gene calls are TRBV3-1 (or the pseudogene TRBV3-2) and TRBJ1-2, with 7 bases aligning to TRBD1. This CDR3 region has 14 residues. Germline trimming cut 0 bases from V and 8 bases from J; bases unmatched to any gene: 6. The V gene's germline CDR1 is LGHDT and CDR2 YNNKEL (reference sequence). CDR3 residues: CASSQEGRGRGYTF. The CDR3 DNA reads TGTGCCAGCAGCCAAGAAGGCAGGGGGAGAGGCTACACCTTC.

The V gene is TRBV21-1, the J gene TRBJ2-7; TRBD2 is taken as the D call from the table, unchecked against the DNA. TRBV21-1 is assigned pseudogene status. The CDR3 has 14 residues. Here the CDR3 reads CARRSGSLSYEQYF. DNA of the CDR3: TGTGCCCGGCGAAGCGGGAGCCTCTCCTACGAGCAGTACTTC.

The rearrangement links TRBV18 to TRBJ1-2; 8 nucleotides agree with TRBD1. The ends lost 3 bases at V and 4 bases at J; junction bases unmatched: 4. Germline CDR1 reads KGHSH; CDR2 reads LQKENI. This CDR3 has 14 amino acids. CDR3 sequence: CASSPSGTGYGYTF. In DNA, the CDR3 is TGTGCCAGCTCACCTTCCGGGACAGGCTATGGCTACACCTTC.

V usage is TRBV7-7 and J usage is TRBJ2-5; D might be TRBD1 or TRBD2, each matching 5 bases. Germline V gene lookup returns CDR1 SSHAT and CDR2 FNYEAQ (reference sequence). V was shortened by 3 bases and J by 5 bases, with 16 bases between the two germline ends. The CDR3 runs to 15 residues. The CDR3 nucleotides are TGTGCCAGCAGCTTGGGGACGGCGCCGGGGGAGACCCAGTACTTC. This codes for CASSLGTAPGETQYF.

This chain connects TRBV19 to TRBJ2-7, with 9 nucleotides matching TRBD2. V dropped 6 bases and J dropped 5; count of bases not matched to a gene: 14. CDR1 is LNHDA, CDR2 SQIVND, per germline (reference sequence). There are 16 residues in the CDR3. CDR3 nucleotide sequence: TGTGCCAGTAGAGGGGGGCGCGGGAGGGCCTTCGACGAGCAGTACTTC. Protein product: CASRGGRGRAFDEQYF.

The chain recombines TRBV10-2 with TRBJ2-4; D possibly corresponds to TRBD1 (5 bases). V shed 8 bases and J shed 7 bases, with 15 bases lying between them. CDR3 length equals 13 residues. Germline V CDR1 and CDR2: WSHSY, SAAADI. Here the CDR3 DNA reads TGCGCCAGCGAAGGGGCCCCAGGGAACATTCAGTACTTC. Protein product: CASEGAPGNIQYF.

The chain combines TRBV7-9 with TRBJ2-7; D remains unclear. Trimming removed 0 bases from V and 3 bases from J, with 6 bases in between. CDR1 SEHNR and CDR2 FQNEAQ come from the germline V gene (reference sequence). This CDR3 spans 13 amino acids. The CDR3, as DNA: TGTGCCAGCAGCTTAGCGCAACACTACGAGCAGTACTTC. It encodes CASSLAQHYEQYF.

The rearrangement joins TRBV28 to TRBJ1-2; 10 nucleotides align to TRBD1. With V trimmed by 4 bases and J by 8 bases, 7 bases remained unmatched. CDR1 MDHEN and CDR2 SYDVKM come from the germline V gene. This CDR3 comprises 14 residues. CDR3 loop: CASSSGQGKGGYTF. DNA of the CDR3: TGTGCCAGCAGTTCGGGACAGGGGAAGGGAGGCTACACCTTC.

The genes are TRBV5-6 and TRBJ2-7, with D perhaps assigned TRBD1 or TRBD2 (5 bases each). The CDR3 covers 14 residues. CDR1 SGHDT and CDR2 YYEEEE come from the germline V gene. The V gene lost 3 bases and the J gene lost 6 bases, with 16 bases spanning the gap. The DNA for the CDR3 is TGTGCCAGCAGCTCCAGTGGGGGTAGCGTCGAGCAGTACTTC. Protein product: CASSSSGGSVEQYF.

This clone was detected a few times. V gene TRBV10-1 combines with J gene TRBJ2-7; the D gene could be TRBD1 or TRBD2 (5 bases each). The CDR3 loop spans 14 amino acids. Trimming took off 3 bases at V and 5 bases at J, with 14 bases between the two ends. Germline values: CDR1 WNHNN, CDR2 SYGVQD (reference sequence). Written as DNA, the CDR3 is TGCGCCAGCAGTGATGCCGGGGCGCTCGACGAGCAGTACTTC. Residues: CASSDAGALDEQYF.

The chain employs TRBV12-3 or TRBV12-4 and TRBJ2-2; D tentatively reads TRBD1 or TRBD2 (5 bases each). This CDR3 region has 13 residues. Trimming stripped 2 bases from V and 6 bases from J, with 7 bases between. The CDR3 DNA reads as TGTGCCAGCAGTTTACAGGGACCCGGGGAGCTGTTTTTT. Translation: CASSLQGPGELFF.

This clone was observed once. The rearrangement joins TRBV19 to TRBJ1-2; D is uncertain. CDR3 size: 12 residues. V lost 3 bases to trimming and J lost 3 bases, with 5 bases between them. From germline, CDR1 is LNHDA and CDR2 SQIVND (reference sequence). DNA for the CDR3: TGTGCCAGTAGTATCACGGACTATGGCTACACCTTC. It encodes CASSITDYGYTF.

The CDR3 region has the DNA TGCGCCAGCAACCTAGCGGGAGGGCCGGATACGCAGTATTTT. Protein sequence: CASNLAGGPDTQYF. The V call is TRBV5-1, the J call TRBJ2-3; TRBD2 agrees at 12 bases. J lost 6 bases, V lost 6 bases, and 5 bases had no gene match. Germline values: CDR1 SGHRS, CDR2 YFSETQ. The CDR3 runs to 14 residues.

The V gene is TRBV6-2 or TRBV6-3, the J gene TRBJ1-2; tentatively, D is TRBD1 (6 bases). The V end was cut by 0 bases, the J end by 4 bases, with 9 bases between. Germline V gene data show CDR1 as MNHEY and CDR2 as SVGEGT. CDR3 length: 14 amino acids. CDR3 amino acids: CASSYSGRGYGYTF. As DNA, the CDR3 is TGTGCCAGCAGTTACTCGGGCAGGGGCTATGGCTACACCTTC.

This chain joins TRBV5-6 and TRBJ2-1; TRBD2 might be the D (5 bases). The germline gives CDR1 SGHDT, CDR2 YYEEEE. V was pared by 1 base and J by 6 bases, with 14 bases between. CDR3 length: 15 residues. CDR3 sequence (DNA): TGTGCCAGCAGCTTGAGGAGGTCTGGGCCCAATGAGCAGTTCTTC. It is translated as CASSLRRSGPNEQFF.

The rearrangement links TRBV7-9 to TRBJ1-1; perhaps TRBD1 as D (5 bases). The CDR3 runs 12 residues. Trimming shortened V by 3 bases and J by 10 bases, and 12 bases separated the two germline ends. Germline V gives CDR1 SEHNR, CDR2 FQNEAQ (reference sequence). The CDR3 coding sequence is TGTGCCAGCAGCTTTTCTCCGGGGCGAGCTTTCTTT. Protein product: CASSFSPGRAFF.

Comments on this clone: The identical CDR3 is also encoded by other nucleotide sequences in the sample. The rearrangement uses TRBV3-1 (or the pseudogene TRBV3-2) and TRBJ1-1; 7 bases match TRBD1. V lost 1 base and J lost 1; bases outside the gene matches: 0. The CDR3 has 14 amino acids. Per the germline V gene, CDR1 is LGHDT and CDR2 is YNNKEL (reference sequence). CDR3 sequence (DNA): TGTGCCAGCAGCCAAGGGGACAGGAACACTGAAGCTTTCTTT. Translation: CASSQGDRNTEAFF.

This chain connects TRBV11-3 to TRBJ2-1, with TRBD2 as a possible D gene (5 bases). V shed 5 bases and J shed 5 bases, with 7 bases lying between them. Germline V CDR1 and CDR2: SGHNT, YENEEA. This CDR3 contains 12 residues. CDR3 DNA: TGTGCCAGCAGCGGAGCGGACAATGAGCAGTTCTTC. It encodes CASSGADNEQFF.

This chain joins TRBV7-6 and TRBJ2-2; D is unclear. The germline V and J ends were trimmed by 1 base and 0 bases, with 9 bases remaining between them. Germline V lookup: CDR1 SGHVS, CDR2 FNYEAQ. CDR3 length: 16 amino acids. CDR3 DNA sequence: TGTGCCAGCAGCTTAGAAGAGCCCACGAACACCGGGGAGCTGTTTTTT. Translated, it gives CASSLEEPTNTGELFF.

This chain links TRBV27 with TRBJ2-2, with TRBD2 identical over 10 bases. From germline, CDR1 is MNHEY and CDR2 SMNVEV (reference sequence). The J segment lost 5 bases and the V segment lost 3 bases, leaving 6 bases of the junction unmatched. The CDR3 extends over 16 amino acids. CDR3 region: CASSFLLAGDTGELFF. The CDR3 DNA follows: TGTGCCAGCAGTTTCCTGCTAGCGGGAGATACCGGGGAGCTGTTTTTT.